The present TCR beta chain was sequenced within a study of blood T cell repertoires in COVID-19. Study details: The United States, Italy and Spain supplied acute and convalescent COVID-19 samples. From T cells, B-cell-depleted T cells, or PBMCs came the material, which was cDNA or gDNA.

Authors' processing steps: Researchers report that nucleated cell counts were estimated from reference gene primer amplification. Repertoires were generated with immunoSEQ multiplex PCR, while TCRdb's copy carries only in-frame clones and drops some. V and J calls and clone size are as listed in that table; D and trimming were resolved from the DNA. The sample contains a few hundred thousand clones, approximately 86% of which appear only once. In its sample, this clone was seen a few times. The same CDR3 can be traced to other DNA sequences in this sample. V shed 3 bases and J shed 5 bases, with 8 bases lying between them. This CDR3 is built from 13 residues. Germline CDR1 and CDR2: WNHNN and SYGVQD (reference sequence).

This clonotype was obtained from a woman aged 45-65 years with COVID-19, enrolled during active disease. The sample comprised peripheral blood. The V gene is TRBV10-1, the J gene TRBJ1-5; D unclear. CDR3 amino acids: CASSERRDQPQHF. CDR3 sequence (DNA): TGCGCCAGCAGTGAAAGGAGGGATCAGCCCCAGCATTTT.